This T cell receptor beta chain was captured in a study of breast tumors, draining lymph nodes, adjacent tissues. Study observations and caveats: Tumor repertoires ranked between lymph nodes and nontumor tissue in diversity, with V and J gene preferences. Data fit most tumor T cells coming from lymph node, expanding in tumor.

Each CDR3 protein gets one entry after TCRdb re-called the multiplex PCR reads with MiXCR. The sample has about 110,000 distinct CDR3 sequences, around 30% seen once. The CDR3 totals 20 residues. With 5 bases clipped from V and 3 bases from J, the junction kept 20 bases outside the gene matches. Germline-derived CDR1 and CDR2 are MNHEY and SVGAGI. Note on this clonotype: The target antigen is unknown.

Breast cancer patients provided tissue from their axillary draining lymph nodes. J is TRBJ2-3 and V is TRBV6-5, with 10 bases matching TRBD2. The material sequenced was axillary lymph node tissue. The receptor's source is a female donor with breast cancer. Some clones in this sample may be carry-over from other donors' samples. CDR3 nucleotide sequence: TGTGCCAGCAGTGAGGGGGCTAGCGGGAGAGTGGTGTTGAGAACAGATACGCAGTATTTT. It translates to CASSEGASGRVVLRTDTQYF.